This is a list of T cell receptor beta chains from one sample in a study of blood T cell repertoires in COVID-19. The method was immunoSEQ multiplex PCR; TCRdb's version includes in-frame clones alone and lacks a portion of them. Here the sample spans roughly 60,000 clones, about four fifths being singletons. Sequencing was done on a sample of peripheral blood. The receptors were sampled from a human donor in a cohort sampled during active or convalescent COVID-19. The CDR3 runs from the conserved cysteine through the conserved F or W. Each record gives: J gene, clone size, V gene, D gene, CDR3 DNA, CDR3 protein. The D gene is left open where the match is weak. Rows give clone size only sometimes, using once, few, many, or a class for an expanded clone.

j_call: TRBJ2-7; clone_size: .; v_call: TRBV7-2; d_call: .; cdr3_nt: TGTGCCAGCAGCTTAGCAGGGGGCTACGAGCAGTACTTC; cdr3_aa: CASSLAGGYEQYF
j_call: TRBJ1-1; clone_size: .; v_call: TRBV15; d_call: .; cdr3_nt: TGTGCCACCAGCAGCCCCGGGGGTGTAGGGCTCAACACTGAAGCTTTCTTT; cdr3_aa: CATSSPGGVGLNTEAFF
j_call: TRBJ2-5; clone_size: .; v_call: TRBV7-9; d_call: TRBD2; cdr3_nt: TGTGCCAGCAGCTTAAGGAGCGGGGGGATTGGTGTGGAGACCCAGTACTTC; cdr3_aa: CASSLRSGGIGVETQYF
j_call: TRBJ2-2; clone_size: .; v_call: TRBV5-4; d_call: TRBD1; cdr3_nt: TGTGCCAGCAGCTCTGGACAGGGAGCAGGGGAGCTGTTTTTT; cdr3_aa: CASSSGQGAGELFF
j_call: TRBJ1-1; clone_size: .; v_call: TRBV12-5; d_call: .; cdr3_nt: TGTGCTAGTGGAAAGGGGGTGAACACTGAAGCTTTCTTT; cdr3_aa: CASGKGVNTEAFF
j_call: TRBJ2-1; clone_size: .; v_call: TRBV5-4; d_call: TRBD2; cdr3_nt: TGTGCCAGCAGCTCCGGACTAGCGGCCTACAATGAGCAGTTCTTC; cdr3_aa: CASSSGLAAYNEQFF
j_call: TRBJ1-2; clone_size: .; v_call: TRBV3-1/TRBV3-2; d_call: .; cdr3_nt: TGTGCCAGCAGCCAAGACGGTCTCCCCCCCCGTGGCTACACCTTC; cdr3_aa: CASSQDGLPPRGYTF
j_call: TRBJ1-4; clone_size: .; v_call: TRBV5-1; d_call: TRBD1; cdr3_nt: TGCGCCAGCAGCGCACTACAGGGGGCCGGTGAAAAACTGTTTTTT; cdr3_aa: CASSALQGAGEKLFF
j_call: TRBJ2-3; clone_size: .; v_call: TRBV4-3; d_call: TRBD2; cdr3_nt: TGCGCCAGCAGCCAAGATGGTAGCGGGGGGCCGTCCAGTCCCACAGATACGCAGTATTTT; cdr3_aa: CASSQDGSGGPSSPTDTQYF
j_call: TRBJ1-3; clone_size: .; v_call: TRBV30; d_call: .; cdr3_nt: TGTGCCTGGAGTGAGGCAGAGGTTGGAAACACCATATATTTT; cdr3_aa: CAWSEAEVGNTIYF
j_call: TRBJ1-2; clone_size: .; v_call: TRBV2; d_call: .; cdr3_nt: TGTGCCAGCAGTGAACAGAACTATGGCTACACCTTC; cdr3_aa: CASSEQNYGYTF
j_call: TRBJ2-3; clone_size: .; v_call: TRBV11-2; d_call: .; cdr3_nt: TGTGCCAGCAGCTTAGGATGGGGGCCTGATACGCAGTATTTT; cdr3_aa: CASSLGWGPDTQYF
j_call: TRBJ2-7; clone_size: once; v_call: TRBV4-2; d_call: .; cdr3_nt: TGTGCCAGCAGCCAAGCCACGGGACAATCCTACGAGCAGTACTTC; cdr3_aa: CASSQATGQSYEQYF
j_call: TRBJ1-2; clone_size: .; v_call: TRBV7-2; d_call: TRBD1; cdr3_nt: TGTGCCAGCAGCTCTAACAGGGGGCACACCTATGGCTACACCTTC; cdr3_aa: CASSSNRGHTYGYTF
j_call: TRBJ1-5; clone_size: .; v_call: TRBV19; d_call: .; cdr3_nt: TGTGCCAGTATGACGGGGAGCAATCAGCCCCAGCATTTT; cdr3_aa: CASMTGSNQPQHF
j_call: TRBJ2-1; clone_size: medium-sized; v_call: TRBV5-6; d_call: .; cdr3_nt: TGTGCCAGCAGCCCCACCGGGAATGAGCAGTTCTTC; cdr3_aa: CASSPTGNEQFF
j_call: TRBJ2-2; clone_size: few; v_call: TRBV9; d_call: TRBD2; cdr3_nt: TGTGCCAGCAGCGCCCGGGGTAGCGGGCCTTGGGGGGAGCTGTTTTTT; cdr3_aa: CASSARGSGPWGELFF
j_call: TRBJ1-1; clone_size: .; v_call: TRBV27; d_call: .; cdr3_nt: TGTGCCAGCAGTCGATGGGGGGGAAACACTGAAGCTTTCTTT; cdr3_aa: CASSRWGGNTEAFF
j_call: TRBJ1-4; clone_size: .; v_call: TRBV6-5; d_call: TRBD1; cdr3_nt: TGTGCCAGCAGAAGGGACAGGAATGAAAAACTGTTTTTT; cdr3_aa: CASRRDRNEKLFF
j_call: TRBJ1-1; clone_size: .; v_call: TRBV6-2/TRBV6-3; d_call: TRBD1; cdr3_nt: TGTGCCAGCAGTTACTCCGGGACAGGGCCCACTGAAGCTTTCTTT; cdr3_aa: CASSYSGTGPTEAFF
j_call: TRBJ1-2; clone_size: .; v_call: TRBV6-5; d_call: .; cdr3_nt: TGTGCCAGCAGTAGTTTCGGGGGAGGGGTCTATGGCTACACCTTC; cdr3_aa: CASSSFGGGVYGYTF
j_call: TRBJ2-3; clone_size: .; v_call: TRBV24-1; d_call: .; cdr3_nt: TGTGCCACCAGTGATTTCCGGGGGGATACGCAGTATTTT; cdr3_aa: CATSDFRGDTQYF
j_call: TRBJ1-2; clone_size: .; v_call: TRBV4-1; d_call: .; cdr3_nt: TGCGCCAGCAGCCAACCAGACACCCTCAACTATGGCTACACCTTC; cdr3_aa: CASSQPDTLNYGYTF
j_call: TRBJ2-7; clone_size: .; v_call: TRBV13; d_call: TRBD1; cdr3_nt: TGTGCCAGCAGCTCCGGGACAGGGGACCACGAGCAGTACTTC; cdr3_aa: CASSSGTGDHEQYF
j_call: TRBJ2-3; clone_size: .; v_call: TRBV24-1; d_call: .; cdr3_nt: TGTGCCACCAGTGACCGCTCGCCAATCCAGGGGACAGATACGCAGTATTTT; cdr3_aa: CATSDRSPIQGTDTQYF
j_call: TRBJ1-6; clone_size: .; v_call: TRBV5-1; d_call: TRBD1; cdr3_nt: TGCGCCAGCAGCTTGGCGGGACAGGGGGATAATTCACCCCTCCACTTT; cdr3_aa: CASSLAGQGDNSPLHF
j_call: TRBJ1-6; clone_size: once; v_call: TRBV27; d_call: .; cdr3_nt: TGTGCCAGCAGTTTATCCCGTCCGGTCGCGGGATGGGGGAGGGGTTCGAATAATTCACCCCTCCACTTT; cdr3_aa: CASSLSRPVAGWGRGSNNSPLHF